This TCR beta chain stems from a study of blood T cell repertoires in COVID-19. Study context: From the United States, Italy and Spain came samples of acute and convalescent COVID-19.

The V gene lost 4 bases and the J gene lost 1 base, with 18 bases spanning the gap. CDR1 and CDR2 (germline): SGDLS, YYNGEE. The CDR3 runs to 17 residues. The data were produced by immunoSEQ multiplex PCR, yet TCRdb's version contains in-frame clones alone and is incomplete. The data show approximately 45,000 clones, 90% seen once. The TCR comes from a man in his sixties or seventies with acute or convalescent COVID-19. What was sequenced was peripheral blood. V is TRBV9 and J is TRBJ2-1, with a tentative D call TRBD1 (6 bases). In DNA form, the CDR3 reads TGTGCCAGCAGCTCCCCCAGCAGGGGTACGTCCTACAATGAGCAGTTCTTC. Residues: CASSSPSRGTSYNEQFF.